This section outlines one T cell receptor (beta chain) sequence together with its context. The antigen is undetermined. The data derive from a study of shared clonotypes between healthy human individuals. Findings of the study overall: Lower generation probabilities were found for non-shared clonotypes than for those shared by all four donors.

V lost 10 bases to trimming and J lost 4 bases, with 16 bases between them. This CDR3 has 13 amino acids. Germline loops: CDR1 SNHLY, CDR2 FYNNEI. Libraries were prepared by immunoSEQ multiplex PCR; TCRdb keeps only in-frame clonotypes and omits some of them. Among about 2.4 million clones listed, more than 85% were seen once. The receptor's source is a young man in good health. Some clones in this sample may be carry-over from other donors' samples. Sample: naive CD4+ T cells from PBMCs. Indicated subset: CD45RA+ positively selected. The chain employs TRBV2 and TRBJ2-5; D gene unclear. CDR3 DNA sequence: TGTGCCATCAATGGCAGGCGCCTAGAGACCCAGTACTTC. Translating gives CAINGRRLETQYF. Together with reference TRBV2 and TRBJ2-5, the CDR3 gives the full variable domain: EPEVTQTPSHQVTQMGQEVILRCVPISNHLYFYWYRQILGQKVEFLVSFYNNEISEKSEIFDDQFSVERPDGSNFTLKIRSTKLEDSAMYFCAINGRRLETQYFGPGTRLLVL.